This TCR beta chain is from a study of cytomegalovirus exposure and HLA in healthy donors. As for this clone: Its antigen is unidentified.

It was with 60 Vbeta and 13 Jbeta primers that the PCR ran. Libraries were prepared by immunoSEQ multiplex PCR; TCRdb keeps only in-frame clonotypes and omits some of them. The repertoire holds fewer than 150,000 clones, with around 80% as singletons. Regarding the study as a whole: A list of 150 to 200 TCR beta chains associated with cytomegalovirus was given. Most TCR beta V segments were productive about 87% or about 30% of the time in an earlier analysis.

Germline assignment: CDR1 LNHDA and CDR2 SQIVND (reference sequence). With 4 bases clipped from V and 6 bases from J, the junction kept 6 bases outside the gene matches. This CDR3 has 14 amino acids. This clonotype was sampled from a man between 25 and 39 years old in good health. The J gene is TRBJ2-4, the V gene TRBV19; 7 bases fit TRBD2. The sample consisted of PBMCs. CDR3 coding DNA: TGTGCCAGTAGTAACCGAGGGGAGGGAAACATTCAGTACTTC. Translation gives CASSNRGEGNIQYF.